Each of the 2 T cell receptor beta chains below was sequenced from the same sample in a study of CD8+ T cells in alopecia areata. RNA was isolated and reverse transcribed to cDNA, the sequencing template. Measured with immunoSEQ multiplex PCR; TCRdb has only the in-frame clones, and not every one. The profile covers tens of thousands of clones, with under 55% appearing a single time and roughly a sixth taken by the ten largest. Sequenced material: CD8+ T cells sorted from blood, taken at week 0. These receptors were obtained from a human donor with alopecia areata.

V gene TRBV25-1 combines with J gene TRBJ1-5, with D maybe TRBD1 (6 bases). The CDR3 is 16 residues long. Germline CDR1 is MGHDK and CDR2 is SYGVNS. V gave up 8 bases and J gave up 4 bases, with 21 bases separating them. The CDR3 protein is CASFLGARVRNQPQHF. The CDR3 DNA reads TGTGCCAGCTTCCTGGGGGCACGCGTGAGAAATCAGCCCCAGCATTTT.

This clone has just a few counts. The CDR3 nucleotides are TGTGCCAGCAGCTTAGGGACAAGGAACTATGGCTACACCTTC. Protein sequence: CASSLGTRNYGYTF. The genes are TRBV7-9 and TRBJ1-2, with D perhaps matching TRBD1 (5 bases). The CDR3 consists of 14 residues. V dropped 1 base and J dropped 2 bases, with 8 bases sitting between them. Germline lookup yields CDR1 SEHNR and CDR2 FQNEAQ (reference sequence). Complete variable domain (other parts from reference TRBV7-9 and TRBJ1-2): DTGVSQNPRHKITKRGQNVTFRCDPISEHNRLYWYRQTLGQGPEFLTYFQNEAQLEKSRLLSDRFSAERPKGSFSTLEIQRTEQGDSAMYLCASSLGTRNYGYTFGSGTRLTVV.